These T cell receptor beta chains were read from a single sample in a study of Ad26.COV2.S vaccination and SARS-CoV-2 variants. The repertoire was sequenced with immunoSEQ multiplex PCR; TCRdb's copy has only in-frame clones and lacks some. Among some 400,000 clones, about nine tenths were seen once, and the ten largest hold under 2%. Sequences were derived from peripheral blood, sampled in a trial of Ad26.COV2.S vaccine versus placebo. These receptors were taken from a person between 18 and 60 years old who received the Ad26.COV2.S COVID-19 vaccine or a placebo. Each CDR3 is given with its conserved first and last residue. A D gene is named only where the DNA matches it firmly. Some rows mark clone size as missing; the rest say once, few, many or name a class of expanded clone.

cdr3_aa cdr3_nt j_call clone_size v_call d_call
CASSLLRGPQNQPQHF TGTGCCAGCAGTTTATTAAGGGGCCCACAGAATCAGCCCCAGCATTTT TRBJ1-5 few TRBV28 -
CASSVRQGTGELFF TGTGCCAGCAGCGTGAGACAGGGAACCGGGGAGCTGTTTTTT TRBJ2-2 few TRBV9 TRBD1
CASSPRTSGFKNIQYF TGTGCCAGCAGCCCCCGGACTAGCGGCTTCAAAAACATTCAGTACTTC TRBJ2-4 - TRBV11-3 TRBD2
CASSPREGGADTQYF TGTGCCAGCAGCCCGCGGGAGGGCGGCGCAGATACGCAGTATTTT TRBJ2-3 - TRBV7-9 TRBD2
CASRPLRGTEAFF TGTGCCAGCAGACCCCTTCGGGGCACTGAAGCTTTCTTT TRBJ1-1 - TRBV6-5 -
CASSQAGQGRLNEQFF TGTGCCAGCAGCCAAGCGGGCCAGGGAAGGCTCAATGAGCAGTTCTTC TRBJ2-1 - TRBV3-1/TRBV3-2 -
CASSEGRALRAETQYF TGTGCCAGCAGTGAGGGGCGGGCCCTGCGTGCGGAGACCCAGTACTTC TRBJ2-5 - TRBV2 -
CASSAATGREKLFF TGTGCCAGCAGCGCAGCGACAGGGAGGGAGAAACTGTTTTTT TRBJ1-4 - TRBV9 TRBD1
CASSSPEGAWEKLFF TGCGCCAGCAGCTCCCCGGAGGGGGCTTGGGAAAAACTGTTTTTT TRBJ1-4 - TRBV4-1 TRBD1
CASSFQKGPTYEQYF TGTGCCAGCAGCTTTCAGAAAGGACCGACCTACGAGCAGTACTTC TRBJ2-7 - TRBV11-2 -
CSVGESYYEQYF TGCAGCGTTGGTGAGAGTTACTACGAGCAGTACTTC TRBJ2-7 - TRBV29-1 -
CASSPGTQVGYEQYF TGTGCCAGCAGCCCCGGGACCCAGGTCGGCTACGAGCAGTACTTC TRBJ2-7 - TRBV6-5 -
CASSELAGVYEQYF TGCGCCAGCAGCGAACTAGCGGGAGTTTACGAGCAGTACTTC TRBJ2-7 - TRBV5-1 TRBD2
CASHRAGMDEKLFF TGTGCCAGCCACAGGGCGGGGATGGATGAAAAACTGTTTTTT TRBJ1-4 - TRBV6-5 -
CASSPIGAGGRGANVLTF TGTGCCAGCAGTCCGATAGGGGCAGGGGGTCGTGGGGCCAACGTCCTGACTTTC TRBJ2-6 - TRBV27 TRBD1
CASSLRDRVTEAFF TGCGCCAGCAGCCTCCGGGACAGGGTCACTGAAGCTTTCTTT TRBJ1-1 - TRBV4-1 TRBD1
CASSQDTGSGYTF TGTGCCAGCAGCCAGGACACAGGGTCAGGCTACACCTTC TRBJ1-2 - TRBV4-2 -
CASSDPGTGSYEQYF TGTGCCAGTAGTGACCCCGGGACAGGCTCCTACGAGCAGTACTTC TRBJ2-7 - TRBV19 TRBD1
CASSQEGTHSYNEQFF TGCGCCAGCAGCCAAGAAGGGACACACTCCTACAATGAGCAGTTCTTC TRBJ2-1 - TRBV4-1 -
CASSIRQGSGTGELFF TGTGCCAGTAGTATCAGACAGGGGTCGGGCACCGGGGAGCTGTTTTTT TRBJ2-2 - TRBV19 TRBD1
CASSFGTDNSPLHF TGTGCCAGCAGCTTCGGGACAGATAATTCACCCCTCCACTTT TRBJ1-6 - TRBV5-6 TRBD1
CASSETSGRQETQYF TGTGCCAGCAGTGAGACTAGCGGGAGGCAAGAGACCCAGTACTTC TRBJ2-5 - TRBV6-4 TRBD2
CASSLTGTGVYGYTF TGTGCCAGCAGCTTGACCGGGACAGGGGTTTATGGCTACACCTTC TRBJ1-2 - TRBV5-5 TRBD1
CASSPNTDSRGYTF TGTGCCAGCTCACCAAATACGGATTCGAGAGGCTACACCTTC TRBJ1-2 - TRBV18 -
CASSGGRAAGELFF TGTGCCAGCAGTGGCGGGAGGGCCGCCGGGGAGCTGTTTTTT TRBJ2-2 - TRBV2 TRBD2
CASSEWRGEAKNIQYF TGCGCCAGCAGTGAGTGGCGGGGGGAGGCCAAAAACATTCAGTACTTC TRBJ2-4 - TRBV10-2 TRBD2
CASSEMGYEQYF TGTGCCAGCAGTGAAATGGGGTACGAGCAGTACTTC TRBJ2-7 - TRBV6-1 -
CASKEGRTGELFF TGTGCCAGCAAGGAGGGCCGCACCGGGGAGCTGTTTTTT TRBJ2-2 - TRBV25-1 -
CATSDLGTSVYEQFF TGTGCCACCAGTGATTTAGGGACTAGCGTCTATGAGCAGTTCTTC TRBJ2-1 - TRBV24-1 TRBD2
CSVEGNRGETQYF TGCAGCGTTGAAGGGAATAGGGGGGAGACCCAGTACTTC TRBJ2-5 once TRBV29-1 -
CASSPRTNPYYGYTF TGTGCCAGCAGCCCGCGGACGAACCCCTACTATGGCTACACCTTC TRBJ1-2 - TRBV9 -
CASSPGTSGLQETQYF TGTGCCAGCTCACCGGGAACGAGCGGACTCCAAGAGACCCAGTACTTC TRBJ2-5 - TRBV18 -
CASSGTGIGNTIYF TGTGCCAGCAGTGGGACAGGGATAGGAAACACCATATATTTT TRBJ1-3 - TRBV28 TRBD1
CASSRRGRGLAGVMYF TGTGCCAGTAGCCGACGGGGTAGGGGACTAGCGGGAGTCATGTACTTC TRBJ2-7 - TRBV19 TRBD2
CASSSPPGEQYF TGTGCCAGCAGCTCCCCCCCCGGCGAGCAGTACTTC TRBJ2-7 - TRBV7-2 -
CASSQDLGGTGRHEQYF TGTGCCAGCAGCCAAGATCTAGGCGGGACAGGGAGACACGAGCAGTACTTC TRBJ2-7 - TRBV4-2 TRBD1
CASSSRDRLDNEQFF TGTGCCAGCAGCTCCCGGGACAGGCTGGACAATGAGCAGTTCTTC TRBJ2-1 - TRBV13 TRBD1
CASSGQGQFANTGELFF TGTGCCAGCAGCGGACAAGGACAGTTCGCGAACACCGGGGAGCTGTTTTTT TRBJ2-2 - TRBV2 -
CASTPTSGQETQYF TGTGCCAGCACCCCGACTAGCGGCCAAGAGACCCAGTACTTC TRBJ2-5 - TRBV11-1 TRBD2
CASSTKPQVSLYEQYF TGTGCCAGTAGTACCAAACCCCAGGTTTCCCTTTATGAGCAGTACTTC TRBJ2-7 - TRBV19 -
CAWSGLAQETQYF TGTGCCTGGAGTGGACTAGCCCAAGAGACCCAGTACTTC TRBJ2-5 once TRBV30 TRBD2
CASRWSSGGTDTQYF TGTGCCAGTAGATGGTCTAGCGGGGGCACAGATACGCAGTATTTT TRBJ2-3 - TRBV19 TRBD2
CASSLGGSKNIQYF TGTGCCAGCAGCTTGGGGGGGTCCAAAAACATTCAGTACTTC TRBJ2-4 - TRBV5-6 -